This TCR beta chain was identified in a study of blood T cell repertoires in COVID-19. Study at large: The analysed material was cDNA or gDNA that came from T cells, B-cell-depleted T cells, or PBMCs.

The method was immunoSEQ multiplex PCR; TCRdb's version includes in-frame clones alone and lacks a portion of them. The sample shows approximately 310,000 clones, under 90% of them seen only once. CDR3 length: 15 residues. Germline CDR1 SGDLS, CDR2 YYNGEE. V dropped 4 bases and J dropped 2 bases, with 15 bases sitting between them. This clone was detected once. This receptor was taken from a man between 60 and 70 years old who had recovered from COVID-19. The specimen was PBMCs or T cells enriched from blood (not recorded which). V usage is TRBV9 and J usage is TRBJ1-2; no reliable D call. The CDR3 loop is CASSNYRSPNYGYTF. In DNA form, the CDR3 reads TGTGCCAGCAGCAATTACAGATCGCCGAACTATGGCTACACCTTC.